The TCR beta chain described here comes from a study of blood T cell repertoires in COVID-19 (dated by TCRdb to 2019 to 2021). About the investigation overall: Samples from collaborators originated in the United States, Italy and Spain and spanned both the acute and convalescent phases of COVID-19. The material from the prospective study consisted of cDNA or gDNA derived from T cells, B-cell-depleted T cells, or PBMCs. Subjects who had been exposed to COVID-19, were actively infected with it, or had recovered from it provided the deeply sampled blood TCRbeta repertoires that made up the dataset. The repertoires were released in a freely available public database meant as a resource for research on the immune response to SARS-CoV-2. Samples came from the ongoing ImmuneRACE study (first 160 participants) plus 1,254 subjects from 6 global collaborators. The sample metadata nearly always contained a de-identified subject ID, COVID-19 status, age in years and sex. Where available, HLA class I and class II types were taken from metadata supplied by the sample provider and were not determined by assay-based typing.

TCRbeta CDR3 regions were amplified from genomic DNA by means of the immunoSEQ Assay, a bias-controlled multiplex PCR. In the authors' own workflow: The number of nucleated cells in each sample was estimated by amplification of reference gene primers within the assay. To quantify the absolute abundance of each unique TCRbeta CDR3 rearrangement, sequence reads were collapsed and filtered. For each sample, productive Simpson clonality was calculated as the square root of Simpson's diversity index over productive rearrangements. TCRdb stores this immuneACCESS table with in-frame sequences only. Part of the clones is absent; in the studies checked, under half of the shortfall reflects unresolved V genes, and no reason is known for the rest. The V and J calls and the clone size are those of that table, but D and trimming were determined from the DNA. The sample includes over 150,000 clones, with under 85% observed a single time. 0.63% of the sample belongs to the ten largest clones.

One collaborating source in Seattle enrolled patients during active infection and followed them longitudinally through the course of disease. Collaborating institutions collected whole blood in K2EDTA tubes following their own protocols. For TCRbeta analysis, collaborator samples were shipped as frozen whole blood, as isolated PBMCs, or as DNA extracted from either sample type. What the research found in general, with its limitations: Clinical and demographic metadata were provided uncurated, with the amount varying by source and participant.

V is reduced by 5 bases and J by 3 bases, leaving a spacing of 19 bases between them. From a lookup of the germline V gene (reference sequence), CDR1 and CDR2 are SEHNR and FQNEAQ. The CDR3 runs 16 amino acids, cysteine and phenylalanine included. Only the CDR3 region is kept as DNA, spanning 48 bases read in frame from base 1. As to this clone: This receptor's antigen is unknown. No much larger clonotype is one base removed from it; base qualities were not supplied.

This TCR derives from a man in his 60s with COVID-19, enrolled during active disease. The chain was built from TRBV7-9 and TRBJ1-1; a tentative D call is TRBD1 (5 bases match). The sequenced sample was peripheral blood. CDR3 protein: CASSPRAGRLDTEAFF. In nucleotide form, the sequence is TGTGCCAGCAGCCCAAGGGCAGGGAGGTTGGACACTGAAGCTTTCTTT.